This is a list of T cell receptor beta chains from one sample in a study of blood T cell repertoires in COVID-19. TCRdb keeps only in-frame clones here, not all; method: immunoSEQ multiplex PCR. The sample has 60,000 to 85,000 clones, 80% to 90% seen once; the top ten hold roughly 28%. Sequencing input: peripheral blood. These receptor sequences come from an elderly woman with active or convalescent COVID-19. Each CDR3 is given with its conserved first and last residue. The D gene is left open where the match is weak. Size values are once, few and many counts, or a class for expanded clones, and some rows have none.

cdr3_aa | cdr3_nt | v_call | d_call | clone_size | j_call
CASRRSRTYYEQYF | TGTGCCAGCAGGAGATCCCGAACGTACTACGAGCAGTACTTC | TRBV27 | . | . | TRBJ2-7
CASSQDAVRGELFF | TGTGCCAGCAGCCAAGATGCGGTTCGGGGGGAGCTGTTTTTT | TRBV3-1/TRBV3-2 | . | . | TRBJ2-2
CASSLERGTEAFF | TGCGCCAGCAGCTTGGAGCGTGGAACTGAAGCTTTCTTT | TRBV5-1 | . | . | TRBJ1-1
CASSPRVRTDTQYF | TGTGCCAGCAGCCCCCGGGTCCGCACAGATACGCAGTATTTT | TRBV9 | . | once | TRBJ2-3
CASSLRGQGNLGSSPLHF | TGTGCCAGCAGTCTCCGAGGACAGGGAAATCTCGGGAGTTCACCCCTCCACTTT | TRBV6-6 | TRBD1 | . | TRBJ1-6
CASREDIYGYTF | TGTGCCAGCAGAGAGGACATATATGGCTACACCTTC | TRBV6-5 | . | . | TRBJ1-2
CASSLQGAQPQHF | TGTGCCAGCAGCTTACAGGGGGCTCAGCCCCAGCATTTT | TRBV6-2/TRBV6-3 | TRBD1 | . | TRBJ1-5
CASTRPGGARKDTQYF | TGTGCCAGCACCCGACCCGGGGGGGCAAGAAAAGATACGCAGTATTTT | TRBV7-2 | TRBD2 | . | TRBJ2-3
CASRTGTSGGAALKQYF | TGTGCCAGCAGGACCGGGACTAGCGGGGGGGCAGCGTTGAAGCAGTACTTC | TRBV11-2 | TRBD2 | . | TRBJ2-7
CASSAGPYEQYF | TGTGCCAGTTCGGCGGGCCCCTACGAGCAGTACTTC | TRBV27 | . | . | TRBJ2-7
CASSHLGQENTGELFF | TGTGCCAGCAGTCACCTAGGACAGGAGAACACCGGGGAGCTGTTTTTT | TRBV6-6 | TRBD1 | . | TRBJ2-2
CASSFGQAYEQYF | TGTGCCAGCAGTTTCGGACAAGCCTACGAGCAGTACTTC | TRBV12-3/TRBV12-4 | . | . | TRBJ2-7
CASNPVSGTDTQYF | TGTGCCAGCAACCCGGTTAGCGGCACAGATACGCAGTATTTT | TRBV7-9 | . | once | TRBJ2-3
CASSDLFSVGNEQFF | TGTGCCAGCTCCGACTTGTTCTCGGTTGGCAATGAGCAGTTCTTC | TRBV5-5 | . | . | TRBJ2-1
CASTNRYNSPLHF | TGTGCCAGCACCAACAGATATAATTCACCCCTCCACTTT | TRBV21-1 | . | few | TRBJ1-6
CASSLGGNSGTDTQYF | TGCGCCAGCAGCCTCGGGGGGAATAGTGGCACAGATACGCAGTATTTT | TRBV5-1 | TRBD2 | . | TRBJ2-3
CASSIQGGDGYTF | TGTGCCAGCAGTATACAGGGGGGCGATGGCTACACCTTC | TRBV6-6 | TRBD1 | once | TRBJ1-2
CASSPYSENQPQHF | TGTGCCAGCTCACCATATTCCGAGAATCAGCCCCAGCATTTT | TRBV18 | . | once | TRBJ1-5
CASSIDKRGYTF | TGTGCCAGTAGTATAGATAAGAGGGGCTACACCTTC | TRBV19 | . | . | TRBJ1-2
CASSQDWRNSNQPQHF | TGCGCCAGCAGCCAAGATTGGCGGAATAGCAATCAGCCCCAGCATTTT | TRBV4-3 | . | . | TRBJ1-5
CASSSLRQGLDYGYTF | TGTGCCAGCAGCTCCTTACGACAGGGGTTGGACTATGGCTACACCTTC | TRBV5-8 | TRBD1 | once | TRBJ1-2
CASRGPVNEQFF | TGTGCCAGTCGCGGCCCTGTTAATGAGCAGTTCTTC | TRBV19 | . | . | TRBJ2-1
CASSQVASGANYEQYF | TGTGCCAGCAGCCAAGTGGCTAGCGGGGCTAACTACGAGCAGTACTTC | TRBV4-2 | TRBD2 | few | TRBJ2-7
CSASPQRGRTEAFF | TGCAGTGCTAGTCCCCAGAGGGGGCGAACTGAAGCTTTCTTT | TRBV20-1 | TRBD1 | . | TRBJ1-1
CASSTPGHEQYF | TGTGCCAGCAGCACCCCAGGGCACGAGCAGTACTTC | TRBV5-6 | . | few | TRBJ2-7
CASSISGTGERDTQYF | TGTGCCAGTAGTATCTCAGGGACAGGGGAGAGGGATACGCAGTATTTT | TRBV19 | TRBD1 | . | TRBJ2-3
CASSQDGTDYGYTF | TGTGCCAGCAGTCAAGACGGGACAGACTATGGCTACACCTTC | TRBV6-2/TRBV6-3 | TRBD1 | . | TRBJ1-2
CASSTGANTEAFF | TGTGCCAGCAGTACAGGGGCAAACACTGAAGCTTTCTTT | TRBV25-1 | TRBD1 | . | TRBJ1-1
CASSPRRQGQTEAFF | TGTGCCAGCAGCCCCCGCCGACAGGGGCAGACTGAAGCTTTCTTT | TRBV7-9 | TRBD1 | . | TRBJ1-1
CASSLSYGQASTGANVLTF | TGTGCCAGCAGTTTATCCTATGGACAGGCCTCAACTGGGGCCAACGTCCTGACTTTC | TRBV27 | TRBD1 | few | TRBJ2-6
CASSYGQGPLEQYF | TGTGCCAGCAGTTACGGACAGGGACCCCTCGAGCAGTACTTC | TRBV6-5 | TRBD1 | . | TRBJ2-7
CASSHPRGQGASSDGYTF | TGCGCCAGCAGTCATCCGAGGGGACAGGGGGCATCCTCCGATGGCTACACCTTC | TRBV23-1 | TRBD1 | once | TRBJ1-2
CAISEGLAQTYEQYF | TGTGCCATCAGTGAGGGTTTGGCACAGACCTACGAGCAGTACTTC | TRBV10-3 | . | . | TRBJ2-7
CASSGTGFSSYNEQFF | TGCGCCAGCAGCGGTACAGGGTTTAGCTCCTACAATGAGCAGTTCTTC | TRBV5-1 | . | . | TRBJ2-1
CASSYQQGPLLRDTQYF | TGTGCCAGCAGTTATCAACAGGGGCCCCTGCTTCGAGATACGCAGTATTTT | TRBV28 | TRBD1 | . | TRBJ2-3
CASSLAGQGTEAFF | TGCGCCAGCAGCTTGGCGGGACAAGGGACTGAAGCTTTCTTT | TRBV5-1 | . | once | TRBJ1-1
CASSYSGLPTQYF | TGTGCCAGCAGTTACTCGGGCCTTCCTACGCAGTATTTT | TRBV6-5 | . | . | TRBJ2-3
CASSSFAATSPLHF | TGTGCCAGCAGCTCATTTGCGGCTACTTCACCCCTCCACTTT | TRBV5-4 | . | few | TRBJ1-6
CASSFLGQGYSPLHF | TGTGCCAGCAGCTTCTTAGGACAGGGATATTCACCCCTCCACTTT | TRBV11-2 | TRBD1 | . | TRBJ1-6
CASSEGQGVAGANVLTF | TGTGCCAGCAGCGAAGGACAGGGGGTGGCTGGGGCCAACGTCCTGACTTTC | TRBV13 | TRBD1 | . | TRBJ2-6
CASSQAASGESEQYF | TGCGCCAGCAGCCAGGCGGCTAGCGGGGAATCCGAGCAGTACTTC | TRBV4-3 | TRBD2 | . | TRBJ2-7